Included here is one T cell receptor (beta chain) sequence, with context. The antigen is undetermined. The PCR used 60 Vbeta and 13 Jbeta primers. Sequencing used immunoSEQ multiplex PCR; TCRdb keeps in-frame clones, though not all of them. The repertoire includes under 150,000 clones, approximately 80% of them detected once, and more than 4% sits in the top ten. The data derive from a study of cytomegalovirus exposure and HLA in healthy donors. CDR1 is KGHSH, CDR2 LQKENI, per germline. This CDR3 spans 14 amino acids. The V end was cut by 3 bases, the J end by 9 bases, with 17 bases between. Findings and limits, study-wide: Upon later analysis, HLA-associated TCR beta chains proved more clonally expanded than other, equally common chains.

The sequenced material came from PBMCs. This clonotype originated in a middle-aged man in good health and CMV-seropositive. The chain couples TRBV18 to TRBJ1-2; D gene uncertain. CDR3 sequence: CASSPTLTADRYTF. CDR3 coding DNA: TGTGCCAGCTCACCGACTTTAACAGCGGATCGCTACACCTTC.